This TCR beta chain originates from a study of cytomegalovirus exposure and HLA in healthy donors. PCR involved 60 Vbeta and 13 Jbeta primers. Profiling relied on immunoSEQ multiplex PCR, and the TCRdb table lists in-frame clones only, not all of them. The sample yields 150,000 to 200,000 clones, approximately 80% seen once. Per germline, CDR1 SGHTA and CDR2 FQGNSA. The CDR3 spans 15 residues. V was trimmed by 5 bases and J by 4 bases, leaving 15 bases between them. The source is a young woman in good health and CMV-seropositive. The genes are TRBV7-2 and TRBJ2-1, with D possibly matching TRBD1 (6 bases). The specimen was PBMCs. Written as DNA, the CDR3 is TGTGCCAGCAGCCTCTCCGGTGGACAGTACAATGAGCAGTTCTTC. Translation: CASSLSGGQYNEQFF.